This T cell receptor (beta chain) was sequenced during a study of cytomegalovirus exposure and HLA in healthy donors. The V gene end was trimmed by 0 bases and the J gene end by 6 bases; junction bases not matched to a gene: 5. This CDR3 has 15 amino acids. In germline, CDR1 is MRHNA, CDR2 SNTAGT. Regarding the study as a whole: Overall, under 200 TCR beta chains were annotated as cytomegalovirus-associated.

Generated by immunoSEQ multiplex PCR, the TCRdb table keeps only in-frame clones and is missing some. The table records more than 70,000 clones, approximately 94% of them present only once. Concerning this clone itself: Antigen: not known.

Sequencing input: PBMCs. The source of this sequence is a woman aged 18-29 years in good health and CMV-seronegative. The chain combines TRBV6-4 with TRBJ2-1; 7 bases match TRBD1. Here the CDR3 reads CASSDSGQSLNEQFF. DNA of the CDR3: TGTGCCAGCAGTGACTCGGGACAGTCTCTCAATGAGCAGTTCTTC.